These T cell receptor beta chains were read from a single sample in a study of T cells after yellow fever vaccination. TCRdb fed the 5' RACE reads into MiXCR, producing one record per CDR3 protein. Of about 75,000 distinct CDR3 sequences in the sample, 7.3% were seen once. The specimen was CD8+ T cells sorted from PBMCs, collected 9 to 11 days after the first yellow fever vaccination. Every receptor here comes from a man in his late teens or twenties who received the YFV17D yellow fever vaccine. Each CDR3 is given with its conserved first and last residue. A D gene is named only where the DNA matches it firmly. Each size is once, few, many, or a class for an expanded clone.

D	V	J	size	DNA	CDR3
-	TRBV14	TRBJ2-7	many	TGTGCCAGCAGCCCCACAGGTTTCGAGCAGTACTTC	CASSPTGFEQYF
-	TRBV7-6	TRBJ2-7	many	TGTGCCAGCAGCTTAGAGACAGCCTACGAGCAGTACTTC	CASSLETAYEQYF
-	TRBV2	TRBJ2-6	many	TGTGCCAGCAGTGAACCGCCGGACCGCTCTGGGGCCAACGTCCTGACTTTC	CASSEPPDRSGANVLTF
-	TRBV20-1	TRBJ2-1	many	TGCAGTGCTACCATTCTGGGGAGCTCCTACAATGAGCAGTTCTTC	CSATILGSSYNEQFF
TRBD1	TRBV4-3	TRBJ2-2	few	TGCGCCAGCAGCCAAGATGGGACAGTCGCGAACACCGGGGAGCTGTTTTTT	CASSQDGTVANTGELFF
-	TRBV7-3	TRBJ2-3	few	TGTGCCAGCAGCTTAGGTCCGGCAGATACGCAGTATTTT	CASSLGPADTQYF
-	TRBV29-1	TRBJ2-2	many	TGCAGCGTTGATGGGGAAGACACCGGGGAGCTGTTTTTT	CSVDGEDTGELFF
-	TRBV2	TRBJ1-1	few	TGTGCCAGCAGTGGACCCGTGGACAGTCCAAACACTGAAGCTTTCTTT	CASSGPVDSPNTEAFF
TRBD2	TRBV27	TRBJ2-1	many	TGTGCCAGCAGTTTATCGGGACTAGCGGGTAACAATGAGCAGTTCTTC	CASSLSGLAGNNEQFF
-	TRBV5-1	TRBJ2-2	many	TGCGCCAGCAGCTTGGTCCTTCATGGCGCATTGGAGGAGCTGTTTTTT	CASSLVLHGALEELFF
-	TRBV4-3	TRBJ1-1	many	TGCGCCAGCAGCCAAGATCGGGTGAACACTGAAGCTTTCTTT	CASSQDRVNTEAFF
-	TRBV5-1	TRBJ2-1	many	TGCGCCAGCAGCGGCGGGACTTCCACCTACAATGAGCAGTTCTTC	CASSGGTSTYNEQFF